Shown below are 29 T cell receptor beta chains from a single sample sequenced in a study of blood T cell repertoires in COVID-19 (dated by TCRdb to the early 2020s). Preparation of the library involved the immunoSEQ multiplex PCR assay. What TCRdb holds here is the immuneACCESS table cut down to in-frame rearrangements. Part of the clones is not present; checked against another copy, under half of the missing clones reflect an unresolved V gene, and the others are unexplained. The sample contains some 300,000 clones, about nine tenths of them found a single time. Of the sample, around 9.5% falls within the top ten clones. The sequenced sample was PBMCs or T cells enriched from blood (not recorded which). These receptors all stem from a woman aged 35 to 49 who had recovered from COVID-19.

V and J are TRBV27 and TRBJ2-7; 8 bases match TRBD2. Germline V gives CDR1 MNHEY, CDR2 SMNVEV (reference sequence). J lost 3 bases, V lost 8 bases, and 9 bases had no gene match. The CDR3 loop spans 14 amino acids. CDR3 in amino acids: CASGLAGGGYEQYF. The CDR3 DNA reads TGTGCCAGCGGCCTAGCGGGTGGAGGCTACGAGCAGTACTTC.

V and J are TRBV11-3 and TRBJ2-2; D perhaps matches TRBD2 (6 bases). The V and J ends lost 3 bases and 3 bases respectively, with 11 bases between them. The CDR3 has 15 residues. The V gene's germline CDR1 is SGHNT and CDR2 YENEEA. CDR3 DNA: TGTGCCAGCAGCTTGGGGTCGGGAGACACCGGGGAGCTGTTTTTT. Translated: CASSLGSGDTGELFF.

This sequence joins TRBV7-2 and TRBJ2-7, with 7 bases fitting TRBD2. The CDR3 is 14 residues long. Losses at the gene ends were 4 bases for V and 1 base for J; bases not matched to a gene: 4. Germline values: CDR1 SGHTA, CDR2 FQGNSA. The CDR3 is CASSSSSGSYEQYF. CDR3 coding DNA: TGTGCCAGCAGCTCATCTAGCGGATCCTACGAGCAGTACTTC.

J is TRBJ2-3 and V is TRBV13, with 10 bases identical to TRBD2. CDR3 length: 15 amino acids. The trim removed 6 bases at V and 2 bases at J, leaving 5 bases unmatched. Germline V CDR1 and CDR2: PRHDT, FYEKMQ (reference sequence). CDR3 amino acids: CASSSGLASTDTQYF. The CDR3 DNA follows: TGTGCCAGCAGTTCGGGACTAGCGTCCACAGATACGCAGTATTTT.

This clone was detected only once. The CDR3 spells CASSLEGAQGGYTF. The DNA for the CDR3 is TGCGCCAGCAGCTTGGAGGGGGCGCAGGGTGGCTACACCTTC. The chain links TRBV5-1 to TRBJ1-2, with TRBD1 matching over 7 bases. The ends lost 0 bases at V and 7 bases at J; junction bases unmatched: 6. From germline, CDR1 is SGHRS and CDR2 YFSETQ. The CDR3 covers 14 residues.

This chain links TRBV5-6 with TRBJ1-1; 7 bases are shared with TRBD1. The CDR3 consists of 17 residues. V was pared by 0 bases and J by 2 bases, with 10 bases of the junction left unmatched. Germline V gene lookup returns CDR1 SGHDT and CDR2 YYEEEE. As DNA, the CDR3 is TGTGCCAGCAGCTTGGGGGTCGACAGGGTGAGAAACACTGAAGCTTTCTTT. Amino acid sequence: CASSLGVDRVRNTEAFF. The complete variable domain, with remaining parts taken from reference TRBV5-6 and TRBJ1-1, reads DAGVTQSPTHLIKTRGQQVTLRCSPKSGHDTVSWYQQALGQGPQFIFQYYEEEERQRGNFPDRFSGHQFPNYSSELNVNALLLGDSALYLCASSLGVDRVRNTEAFFGQGTRLTVV.

The chain has TRBV6-2 or TRBV6-3 and TRBJ2-1, with 10 bases fitting TRBD2. V was clipped by 4 bases and J by 0 bases; unmatched bases: 6. Germline CDR1 reads MNHEY; CDR2 reads SVGEGT. This CDR3 is 17 amino acids long. The CDR3: CASSLELAGTSYNEQFF. The CDR3 DNA reads as TGTGCCAGCAGTTTGGAACTAGCGGGAACCTCCTACAATGAGCAGTTCTTC.

V gene TRBV7-2 combines with J gene TRBJ1-5; 8 bases line up with TRBD1. V dropped 1 base and J dropped 4; count of bases not matched to a gene: 3. Germline CDR1 and CDR2: SGHTA and FQGNSA. CDR3 size: 15 residues. The CDR3 DNA reads TGTGCCAGCAGCTTAGGCGGACAGGGTAATCAGCCCCAGCATTTT. Encoded protein: CASSLGGQGNQPQHF.

The chain couples TRBV28 to TRBJ2-2; 8 nucleotides align to TRBD1. Trimming removed 3 bases from V and 6 bases from J; junction bases left unmatched: 9. Germline CDR1 and CDR2: MDHEN and SYDVKM. The CDR3 covers 16 residues. The CDR3 DNA reads as TGTGCCAGCAGTTTGGTTCGGCAGGGGGCGTCCGGGGAGCTGTTTTTT. As protein: CASSLVRQGASGELFF.

This clone has only one observation. The chain links TRBV7-2 to TRBJ1-2, with D tentatively TRBD1 (6 bases). Trimming shortened V by 5 bases and J by 4 bases, and 14 bases separated the two germline ends. Germline V gene lookup returns CDR1 SGHTA and CDR2 FQGNSA. The CDR3 has 14 residues. The CDR3 loop reads CASSPQTGSYGYTF. The CDR3 DNA sequence: TGTGCCAGCAGCCCTCAAACAGGGAGCTATGGCTACACCTTC.

The chain is built from TRBV6-5 and TRBJ2-7; D call uncertain. The CDR3 extends over 11 amino acids. Trimming stripped 8 bases from V and 2 bases from J, with 7 bases between. Germline loops: CDR1 MNHEY, CDR2 SVGAGI. The CDR3 region is CASRSAYEQYF. In DNA form, the CDR3 reads TGTGCCAGCCGTTCGGCCTACGAGCAGTACTTC.

V is TRBV5-1 and J is TRBJ2-7; 8 bases map to TRBD1. This CDR3 has 14 amino acids. The V segment lost 4 bases and the J segment 3 bases; nucleotides outside the gene matches: 6. Germline V gene data show CDR1 as SGHRS and CDR2 as YFSETQ. CDR3 residues: CASSLNGQGYEQYF. CDR3 sequence (DNA): TGCGCCAGCAGCCTTAATGGACAGGGCTACGAGCAGTACTTC.

This clone was detected only a few times. V usage is TRBV19 and J usage is TRBJ2-1, with TRBD2 matching over 7 bases. Per germline, CDR1 LNHDA and CDR2 SQIVND (reference sequence). The CDR3 sequence is 13 residues long. Losses at the gene ends were 7 bases for V and 4 bases for J; bases not matched to a gene: 4. The CDR3 nucleotides are TGTGCCAGTACGGGACTACCTTACAATGAGCAGTTCTTC. Protein sequence: CASTGLPYNEQFF.

This chain joins TRBV20-1 and TRBJ1-1, with 10 positions matching TRBD1. There are 15 residues in the CDR3. CDR1 DFQATT and CDR2 SNEGSKA come from the germline V gene (reference sequence). J gave up 5 bases and V 3 bases, and 9 bases lay outside the gene matches. CDR3 DNA: TGCAGTGCTAGTCTCCGGGACAGGGGATATACTGAAGCTTTCTTT. Translated: CSASLRDRGYTEAFF.

The chain joins TRBV7-8 to TRBJ1-3; a weak D match, TRBD1 (5 bases). The CDR3 has 16 amino acids. Trimming took 5 bases from V and 4 from J, leaving 18 bases between them. CDR1 and CDR2 from the germline V gene are SGHVS and FQNEAQ. Written as DNA, the CDR3 is TGTGCCAGCAGCGTCCAAAGGGGAGGTTCAGGAAACACCATATATTTT. It codes for CASSVQRGGSGNTIYF.

This clone came up a few times. J is TRBJ2-1 and V is TRBV5-1; TRBD1 matches 7 bases. From germline, CDR1 is SGHRS and CDR2 YFSETQ. The CDR3 totals 15 residues. V shed 0 bases and J 7 bases; nucleotides not matched to a gene: 7. The CDR3 reads CASSLGQGESNEQFF. The DNA of the CDR3 is TGCGCCAGCAGCTTGGGTCAGGGGGAAAGTAATGAGCAGTTCTTC.

V usage is TRBV19 and J usage is TRBJ1-6; TRBD1 aligns across 8 bases. Losses at the gene ends were 5 bases for V and 10 bases for J; bases not matched to a gene: 7. The CDR3 sequence is 14 residues long. Germline loops: CDR1 LNHDA, CDR2 SQIVND (reference sequence). The CDR3 loop reads CASSPGQGRSPLHF. DNA of the CDR3: TGTGCCAGTAGTCCCGGACAGGGAAGATCACCCCTCCACTTT.

The chain has TRBV25-1 and TRBJ1-2; no clear D gene. This CDR3 spans 12 amino acids. V gave up 6 bases and J gave up 7 bases, with 12 bases separating them. Germline assignment: CDR1 MGHDK and CDR2 SYGVNS. CDR3 nucleotides: TGTGCCAGCAGGGGCCAGATAGGTGGCTACACCTTC. It specifies CASRGQIGGYTF.

The chain uses TRBV5-4 and TRBJ1-5; TRBD1 matches at 8 bases. Germline V CDR1 and CDR2: SGHNT, YYREEE (reference sequence). This CDR3 contains 12 residues. V lost 4 bases to trimming and J lost 9 bases; unmatched junction nucleotides: 3. CDR3 region: CASSLDRGPQHF. The CDR3 coding sequence is TGTGCCAGCAGCCTTGACAGGGGGCCCCAGCATTTT. The full variable domain, rest sourced from reference TRBV5-4 and TRBJ1-5, is ETGVTQSPTHLIKTRGQQVTLRCSSQSGHNTVSWYQQALGQGPQFIFQYYREEENGRGNFPPRFSGLQFPNYSSELNVNALELDDSALYLCASSLDRGPQHFGDGTRLSIL.

V is TRBV27 and J is TRBJ1-2; a possible D gene is TRBD1 (5 bases). The V and J ends lost 2 bases and 8 bases respectively, with 12 bases between them. The CDR3 sequence is 13 residues long. The V gene's germline CDR1 is MNHEY and CDR2 SMNVEV (reference sequence). DNA of the CDR3: TGTGCCAGCAGTTTAGGGGCAGGGTCCGGCTACACCTTC. Translating gives CASSLGAGSGYTF.

The chain recombines TRBV28 with TRBJ2-5, with 9 bases lining up with TRBD2. Trimming removed 6 bases from V and 4 bases from J; junction bases left unmatched: 12. This CDR3 has 16 amino acids. Germline CDR1 reads MDHEN; CDR2 reads SYDVKM. In nucleotides, the CDR3 is TGTGCCAGCAGCCCAACTAGCGGGTTGGGGGGAGAGACCCAGTACTTC. The encoded protein is CASSPTSGLGGETQYF.

V and J are TRBV7-8 and TRBJ2-7; tentative D call: TRBD1 (5 bases). Between the trimmed V and J ends, which lost 2 bases and 4 bases, there was a span of 12 bases. Germline-derived CDR1 and CDR2 are SGHVS and FQNEAQ. The CDR3 is made up of 14 amino acids. CDR3 DNA: TGTGCCAGCAGCTTAAGACAGAATACATACGAGCAGTACTTC. Residues: CASSLRQNTYEQYF.

The J gene is TRBJ2-3, the V gene TRBV9; 7 bases line up with TRBD1. Trimming took 0 bases from V and 4 from J; bases not matched to a gene: 5. This CDR3 comprises 15 residues. The V gene's germline CDR1 is SGDLS and CDR2 YYNGEE. CDR3 nucleotides: TGTGCCAGCAGCGTAGATTGGCAGGGGGCAGATACGCAGTATTTT. Translated, it gives CASSVDWQGADTQYF.

The chain's CDR3 is CASTKNRGAGELFF. The CDR3 DNA sequence: TGTGCCAGCACCAAAAACAGGGGGGCCGGGGAGCTGTTTTTT. The chain links TRBV27 to TRBJ2-2; 8 positions match TRBD1. The length of the CDR3 is 14 residues. The germline gives CDR1 MNHEY, CDR2 SMNVEV (reference sequence). J lost 6 bases, V lost 7 bases, and 7 bases had no gene match.

The gene calls are TRBV5-4 and TRBJ1-5, with 9 bases identical to TRBD1. The CDR3 loop spans 17 amino acids. The V segment lost 4 bases and the J segment 0 bases; nucleotides outside the gene matches: 8. The germline CDR1 and CDR2 sequences are SGHNT and YYREEE (reference sequence). The CDR3 spells CASSLPGQGYSNQPQHF. Here the CDR3 DNA reads TGTGCCAGCAGCCTTCCGGGACAGGGATATAGCAATCAGCCCCAGCATTTT.

In this sample, this clone turned up a few times. Its ends do not fully match the called genes, so a read error is possible. J is TRBJ2-3 and V is TRBV6-1; 10 bases match TRBD2. The CDR3 length is 15 residues. Germline loops: CDR1 MNHNS, CDR2 SASEGT. Here the CDR3 reads CASSKAGGSTDTQYF. DNA for the CDR3: TGTGCCAGCAGTAAAGCGGGAGGGAGCACAGATACGCAGTATTTT.

V and J are TRBV5-1 and TRBJ2-7, with 8 nucleotides matching TRBD2. Germline lookup yields CDR1 SGHRS and CDR2 YFSETQ. The ends lost 7 bases at V and 0 bases at J; junction bases unmatched: 6. The CDR3 is made up of 14 amino acids. The CDR3 bases are TGCGCCAGCGGCCTTAGCGGGATCTCCTACGAGCAGTACTTC. Translating it yields CASGLSGISYEQYF.

The chain couples TRBV7-2 to TRBJ1-1; D may be TRBD1 (5 bases). Trimming took 7 bases from V and 1 from J, leaving 16 bases between them. This CDR3 contains 15 residues. Germline CDR1 reads SGHTA; CDR2 reads FQGNSA. CDR3 loop: CASTVKGQTNTEAFF. Here the CDR3 DNA reads TGTGCCAGCACCGTAAAGGGGCAGACGAACACTGAAGCTTTCTTT.

The chain uses TRBV5-4 and TRBJ2-5; TRBD2 aligns across 8 bases. Germline V CDR1 and CDR2: SGHNT, YYREEE (reference sequence). The CDR3 contains 13 residues. Trimming cost V 4 bases and J 5 bases; bases outside gene matches: 4. The CDR3 DNA reads as TGTGCCAGCAGCCCCTTAGCGGGGGAGACCCAGTACTTC. It translates to CASSPLAGETQYF.